Shown below are 17 T cell receptor beta chains from a single sample sequenced in a study of blood T cell repertoires in COVID-19. TCRdb's table, derived via immunoSEQ multiplex PCR, lists solely in-frame clones and lacks some. Altogether about 420,000 clones are present, roughly 89% being singletons, with the ten largest covering 0.8% to 0.85%. What was sequenced was peripheral blood. All receptors come from a young man with COVID-19, enrolled during active disease.

V usage is TRBV28 and J usage is TRBJ1-3; D possibly corresponds to TRBD1 (6 bases). Trimming stripped 4 bases from V and 1 base from J, with 14 bases between. This CDR3 is built from 16 residues. Germline assignment: CDR1 MDHEN and CDR2 SYDVKM. CDR3 in DNA: TGTGCCAGCAGTTGGAAGGGGGTTGTGTCTGGAAACACCATATATTTT. It specifies CASSWKGVVSGNTIYF.

As DNA, the CDR3 is TGTGCCAGCAGTGAAGGGGCAGGGGGACTGTACGAGCAGTACTTC. Translating it yields CASSEGAGGLYEQYF. The V call is TRBV2, the J call TRBJ2-7; the D gene is possibly TRBD1 (7 bases). V was clipped by 1 base and J by 4 bases, with 14 bases between them. The germline V gene has CDR1 SNHLY and CDR2 FYNNEI. CDR3 length equals 15 residues.

This clone was found once. The chain couples TRBV6-5 to TRBJ1-5; maybe TRBD1 (6 bases). CDR3 length equals 14 residues. Trimming left V 2 bases short and J 4 bases short, with 9 bases between. Germline loops: CDR1 MNHEY, CDR2 SVGAGI. CDR3 loop: CASSYGQGNQPQHF. The CDR3 DNA follows: TGTGCCAGCAGTTACGGGCAGGGGAATCAGCCCCAGCATTTT.

This clone has more than one count but fewer than ten. This rearrangement joins TRBV7-9 to TRBJ1-1; perhaps TRBD1 as D (6 bases). Germline CDR1 reads SEHNR; CDR2 reads FQNEAQ (reference sequence). The CDR3 covers 16 residues. V was shortened by 1 base and J by 1 base, with 13 bases between the two germline ends. This CDR3 is CASSLVGGARNTEAFF. The CDR3 region has the DNA TGTGCCAGCAGCTTAGTTGGGGGGGCCCGGAACACTGAAGCTTTCTTT.

In nucleotides, the CDR3 is TGTGCCAGCAGTCGACAGGGGGCCAGGGGGAACACTGAAGCTTTCTTT. Its protein product is CASSRQGARGNTEAFF. The V and J genes are TRBV6-6 and TRBJ1-1, with 10 bases that match TRBD1. Germline assignment: CDR1 MNHNY and CDR2 SVGAGI (reference sequence). The CDR3 loop spans 16 amino acids. V lost 5 bases and J lost 1; bases outside the gene matches: 7.

This chain links TRBV3-1 (or the pseudogene TRBV3-2) with TRBJ2-7, with 11 bases lining up with TRBD2. J was trimmed by 2 bases and V by 6 bases; bases with no gene match: 6. The CDR3 is made up of 15 amino acids. Germline values: CDR1 LGHDT, CDR2 YNNKEL (reference sequence). CDR3 DNA sequence: TGTGCCAGCAGTTCCCCGGGACTAGCGGCCTACGAGCAGTACTTC. It specifies CASSSPGLAAYEQYF.

Points on this clone: It is unclear where the CDR3 begins or ends on the DNA, so no DNA is shown, and the CDR3 is as TCRdb lists it. The chain links TRBV6-6 to TRBJ2-7; the table gives TRBD2 as D, unverified against the DNA. Including both end residues, the CDR3 is 16 amino acids long. Germline V gene lookup returns CDR1 MNHNY and CDR2 SVGAGI (reference sequence). CDR3 amino acids: CASSTSREGPTGKQYF.

This rearrangement joins TRBV6-5 to TRBJ1-3; 9 bases are a match to TRBD1. After removal of 7 bases from V and 4 bases from J, the junction contained 5 bases not matched to a gene. The CDR3 contains 14 residues. Germline V gene lookup returns CDR1 MNHEY and CDR2 SVGAGI. The CDR3 loop reads CASTRTGAGNTIYF. CDR3 DNA sequence: TGTGCCAGCACTAGGACAGGGGCGGGAAACACCATATATTTT.

The gene calls are TRBV19 and TRBJ2-7; D is unresolved. CDR1 and CDR2 from the germline V gene are LNHDA and SQIVND (reference sequence). The V and J ends lost 5 bases and 3 bases respectively, with 5 bases between them. The CDR3 runs 11 residues. The CDR3 region is CASSGRYEQYF. The CDR3 DNA sequence: TGTGCCAGTAGTGGCCGCTACGAGCAGTACTTC.

V is TRBV14 and J is TRBJ2-7; D perhaps matches TRBD1 (5 bases). The CDR3 spans 16 residues. Germline assignment: CDR1 SGHDN and CDR2 FVKESK. Trimming removed 1 base at V and 3 bases at J, with 16 bases between. The CDR3 loop reads CASSQVPPKDNYEQYF. Here the CDR3 DNA reads TGTGCCAGCAGCCAAGTTCCCCCCAAGGACAACTACGAGCAGTACTTC.

The gene calls are TRBV19 and TRBJ2-3, with D maybe TRBD1 (6 bases). V lost 4 bases and J lost 0, with 11 bases in between. The CDR3 spans 15 residues. Germline assignment: CDR1 LNHDA and CDR2 SQIVND (reference sequence). CDR3 coding DNA: TGTGCCAGTAGTAATTACAGGGTTAGCACAGATACGCAGTATTTT. Protein: CASSNYRVSTDTQYF.

The chain couples TRBV25-1 to TRBJ1-6, with 7 bases that match TRBD1. Germline V gives CDR1 MGHDK, CDR2 SYGVNS. The CDR3 covers 13 residues. Trimming at V came to 6 bases and at J to 9 bases, leaving 5 bases not matched to a gene. CDR3 coding DNA: TGTGCCAGCAGAGACAGGGATGGTTCACCCCTCCACTTT. Translation gives CASRDRDGSPLHF.

CDR3 region: CASSIAGNGYEQYF. The CDR3 DNA is TGTGCCAGCAGTATTGCAGGGAATGGGTACGAGCAGTACTTC. The genes are TRBV27 and TRBJ2-7; a weak D match, TRBD1 (5 bases). Trimming stripped 5 bases from V and 4 bases from J, with 15 bases between. The germline V gene has CDR1 MNHEY and CDR2 SMNVEV (reference sequence). CDR3 length equals 14 residues.

The rearrangement links TRBV14 to TRBJ2-5, with TRBD2 matching 9 bases. V gave up 4 bases and J gave up 5 bases; unmatched junction bases: 11. The length of the CDR3 is 16 residues. CDR1 SGHDN and CDR2 FVKESK come from the germline V gene. The CDR3 spells CASSRILAGRRETQYF. CDR3 bases: TGTGCCAGCAGCCGTATCCTAGCGGGACGAAGGGAGACCCAGTACTTC. Filled out from reference TRBV14 and TRBJ2-5, the complete variable domain reads EAGVTQFPSHSVIEKGQTVTLRCDPISGHDNLYWYRRVMGKEIKFLLHFVKESKQDESGMPNNRFLAERTGGTYSTLKVQPAELEDSGVYFCASSRILAGRRETQYFGPGTRLLVL.

This chain joins TRBV5-1 and TRBJ2-7; 7 bases match TRBD1. CDR1 and CDR2 from the germline V gene are SGHRS and YFSETQ. This CDR3 is 15 amino acids long. Unmatched junction bases numbered 5, after V lost 0 bases and J lost 2 bases. Here the CDR3 reads CASSLDVGGAYEQYF. CDR3 coding DNA: TGCGCCAGCAGCTTGGATGTAGGGGGCGCCTACGAGCAGTACTTC.

This clone was detected only once. This chain links TRBV5-1 with TRBJ2-2; possible D gene TRBD1, 5 bases. V dropped 0 bases and J dropped 1 base, with 10 bases sitting between them. The CDR3 consists of 16 residues. CDR1 SGHRS and CDR2 YFSETQ come from the germline V gene. CDR3 in amino acids: CASSLVTALNTGELFF. The CDR3 DNA reads as TGCGCCAGCAGCTTGGTGACAGCATTGAACACCGGGGAGCTGTTTTTT.

The chain has TRBV27 and TRBJ2-1; D not certain. The V and J ends lost 6 bases and 2 bases respectively, with 11 bases between them. CDR1 is MNHEY and CDR2 is SMNVEV in the germline V gene (reference sequence). The CDR3 is 14 amino acids. The CDR3 loop is CASRALVAYNEQFF. Here the CDR3 DNA reads TGTGCCAGCAGAGCGCTAGTAGCCTACAATGAGCAGTTCTTC.